This TCR beta chain was sequenced during a study of blood T cell repertoires in COVID-19. The overall study: Acute and convalescent COVID-19 specimens originated in the United States, Italy and Spain.

The germline V gene has CDR1 SEHNR and CDR2 FQNEAQ (reference sequence). V was shortened by 4 bases and J by 7 bases, with 8 bases between the two germline ends. CDR3 length equals 12 residues. TCRdb's table, derived via immunoSEQ multiplex PCR, lists solely in-frame clones and lacks some. The profile shows about 120,000 clones, around nine tenths of them singletons. This TCR came from a human donor in a cohort sampled during active COVID-19. The chain links TRBV7-9 to TRBJ2-1, with D hard to call. The sequencing input was peripheral blood. The DNA for the CDR3 is TGTGCCAGCAGCTCCGAGAGAAATGAGCAGTTCTTC. Protein sequence: CASSSERNEQFF.